The 2 T cell receptor beta chains in this list originate from one sample, sequenced in a study of CD8 T cells in ankylosing spondylitis. MiXCR, applied by TCRdb to the 5' RACE reads, yields one record per CDR3 protein. The sample contains 300,000 to 350,000 distinct CDR3 sequences, less than 25% of which appear only once. Sequenced sample: blood, either unsorted or a sorted T cell fraction (not recorded which). The receptors here all came from a female donor with ankylosing spondylitis or in good health (not recorded which).

This clonotype was found a few times. V usage is TRBV18 and J usage is TRBJ2-3; D is uncertain. Germline V CDR1 and CDR2: KGHSH, LQKENI. The CDR3 consists of 13 residues. V was pared by 3 bases and J by 5 bases, with 9 bases between. The CDR3 sequence: CASSPSSGDTQYF. Written as DNA, the CDR3 is TGTGCCAGCTCACCTTCGAGTGGAGATACGCAGTATTTT. Full variable domain (rest looked up from reference TRBV18 and TRBJ2-3): NAGVMQNPRHLVRRRGQEARLRCSPMKGHSHVYWYRQLPEEGLKFMVYLQKENIIDESGMPKERFSAEFPKEGPSILRIQQVVRGDSAAYFCASSPSSGDTQYFGPGTRLTVL.

The chain is built from TRBV4-3 and TRBJ2-1; D unclear. The V gene's germline CDR1 is LGHNA and CDR2 YSLEER. Trimming removed 1 base at V and 3 bases at J, with 4 bases between. The CDR3 loop spans 13 amino acids. CDR3 protein: CASSQGSYNEQFF. The CDR3 DNA follows: TGCGCCAGCAGCCAAGGGAGCTACAATGAGCAGTTCTTC.